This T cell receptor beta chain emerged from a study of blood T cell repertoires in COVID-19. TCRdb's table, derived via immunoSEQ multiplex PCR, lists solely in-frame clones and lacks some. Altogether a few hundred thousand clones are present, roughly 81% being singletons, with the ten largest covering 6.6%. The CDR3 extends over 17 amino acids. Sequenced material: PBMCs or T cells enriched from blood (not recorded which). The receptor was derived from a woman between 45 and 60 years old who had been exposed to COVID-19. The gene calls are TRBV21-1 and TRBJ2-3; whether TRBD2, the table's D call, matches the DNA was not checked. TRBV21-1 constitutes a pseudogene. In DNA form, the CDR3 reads TGTGCCAGCAGCAATCGGGGGGGACTAGCGGAAAAAGATACGCAGTATTTT. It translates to CASSNRGGLAEKDTQYF.